This TCR beta chain came from a study of blood T cell repertoires in COVID-19. Study-level information: Italy, Spain and the United States were the sources of the convalescent and acute COVID-19 samples. T cells, B-cell-depleted T cells, or PBMCs supplied cDNA or gDNA.

From germline, CDR1 is MNHEY and CDR2 SVGEGT. V was clipped by 0 bases and J by 6 bases; unmatched bases: 4. The length of the CDR3 is 14 residues. In the original analysis: The authors estimated nucleated cell counts from reference gene primer amplification. Clones were sequenced by immunoSEQ multiplex PCR, and TCRdb holds only the in-frame ones, with some missing. The DNA gave D and trimming, while V, J and clone size come from that table. In the table there are 11,000 to 15,000 clones, 85% to 90% of which are singletons. The TCR was taken from a middle-aged man with active COVID-19. Source material: peripheral blood. The V call is TRBV6-2 or TRBV6-3, the J call TRBJ2-7, with TRBD2 matching over 8 bases. CDR3 sequence reads: CASSYSSGGSEQYF. The CDR3 DNA is TGTGCCAGCAGTTACTCGTCGGGAGGGTCCGAGCAGTACTTC.